Below are 31 T cell receptor beta chains sequenced from a single sample in a study of blood T cell repertoires in COVID-19. TCRdb's copy holds only in-frame clones and misses some; the assay was immunoSEQ multiplex PCR. The table includes fewer than 130,000 clones, about four fifths detected once. Sequenced material: peripheral blood. These receptors all stem from a woman between 55 and 75 years old with acute or convalescent COVID-19.

The rearrangement uses TRBV14 and TRBJ2-1, with TRBD1 as a possible D gene (6 bases). The V end lost 6 bases, the J end lost 3 bases, and 18 bases lay between the germline ends. Germline-derived CDR1 and CDR2 are SGHDN and FVKESK. The CDR3 loop spans 16 amino acids. The CDR3 protein is CASRPSGPGHYNEQFF. The CDR3 bases are TGTGCCAGCAGACCATCAGGACCGGGACACTACAATGAGCAGTTCTTC.

This rearrangement joins TRBV19 to TRBJ2-3; TRBD2 is a possible D gene (7 bases). The CDR3 runs to 14 residues. Trimming took off 6 bases at V and 5 bases at J, with 15 bases between the two ends. The germline CDR1 and CDR2 sequences are LNHDA and SQIVND (reference sequence). This chain's CDR3 is CASRIRGAGDTQYF. The DNA for the CDR3 is TGTGCCAGTAGGATACGGGGGGCAGGAGATACGCAGTATTTT.

The rearrangement uses TRBV4-3 and TRBJ2-3, with D hard to call. Looked up from germline, CDR1 is LGHNA and CDR2 is YSLEER. Trimming took 4 bases from V and 2 from J, leaving 10 bases between them. The CDR3 totals 14 residues. Here the CDR3 DNA reads TGCGCCAGCAGCCTCCGACTGAACACAGATACGCAGTATTTT. It codes for CASSLRLNTDTQYF.

The CDR3 is CASSYSAFARGTEAFF. DNA for the CDR3: TGTGCCAGCAGTTACTCCGCCTTTGCCAGGGGCACTGAAGCTTTCTTT. The chain combines TRBV6-2 or TRBV6-3 with TRBJ1-1; D possibly corresponds to TRBD1 (6 bases). The V gene's germline CDR1 is MNHEY and CDR2 SVGEGT. CDR3 length: 16 amino acids. Deletions cut 0 bases from V and 4 bases from J, with 15 bases between.

V is TRBV7-9 and J is TRBJ2-7; D unclear. From germline, CDR1 is SEHNR and CDR2 FQNEAQ (reference sequence). V shed 1 base and J shed 4 bases, with 5 bases lying between them. This CDR3 is 12 amino acids long. The chain's CDR3 is CASSLVSYEQYF. Written as DNA, the CDR3 is TGTGCCAGCAGCTTAGTTTCTTACGAGCAGTACTTC. The variable domain in full, with the rest retrieved from reference TRBV7-9 and TRBJ2-7, is DTGVSQNPRHKITKRGQNVTFRCDPISEHNRLYWYRQTLGQGPEFLTYFQNEAQLEKSRLLSDRFSAERPKGSFSTLEIQRTEQGDSAMYLCASSLVSYEQYFGPGTRLTVT.

CDR3 sequence: CASSVGVAGEQYF. The CDR3 DNA sequence: TGTGCCAGCAGCGTAGGGGTAGCGGGGGAGCAGTACTTC. The chain has TRBV9 and TRBJ2-7, with 8 bases that match TRBD2. There are 13 residues in the CDR3. CDR1 is SGDLS, CDR2 YYNGEE, per germline. V was clipped by 0 bases and J by 7 bases; unmatched bases: 3.

This clone has just a few counts. The rearrangement links TRBV19 to TRBJ1-2; TRBD1 is a possible D gene (5 bases). The V end was cut by 6 bases, the J end by 5 bases, with 13 bases between. CDR3 length equals 13 residues. CDR1 is LNHDA, CDR2 SQIVND, per germline (reference sequence). The CDR3 sequence: CASSLTAAYGYTF. CDR3 nucleotides: TGTGCCAGTAGCCTGACAGCTGCTTATGGCTACACCTTC.

V gene TRBV12-3 or TRBV12-4 combines with J gene TRBJ1-2; tentatively, D is TRBD1 (6 bases). The CDR3 is made up of 13 amino acids. V was pared by 6 bases and J by 4 bases, with 12 bases between. The CDR3 here is CASSPGQSYGYTF. The CDR3 coding sequence is TGTGCCAGCAGCCCCGGACAGAGCTATGGCTACACCTTC.

This clone has just a few counts. The V and J genes are TRBV7-9 and TRBJ2-1; the match to TRBD1 covers 9 bases. J gave up 1 base and V 6 bases, and 7 bases lay outside the gene matches. The CDR3 is 16 amino acids. CDR1 and CDR2 from the germline V gene are SEHNR and FQNEAQ (reference sequence). CDR3 loop: CASRPTGGRSYNEQFF. CDR3 nucleotide sequence: TGTGCCAGCAGACCTACAGGGGGCAGGTCCTACAATGAGCAGTTCTTC.

V gene TRBV10-3 combines with J gene TRBJ2-1; 8 positions match TRBD1. CDR3 size: 15 residues. Germline V gene sequence: CDR1 ENHRY, CDR2 SYGVKD. V was clipped by 1 base and J by 6 bases; unmatched bases: 5. Written as DNA, the CDR3 is TGTGCCATCAGTGAGTTTCAGGGGGCGGTCAATGAGCAGTTCTTC. It encodes CAISEFQGAVNEQFF.

This clone was seen just once. The V gene is TRBV11-2, the J gene TRBJ2-5; the match to TRBD2 covers 10 bases. From germline, CDR1 is SGHAT and CDR2 FQNNGV. This CDR3 spans 14 amino acids. Trimming cost V 3 bases and J 5 bases; bases outside gene matches: 3. CDR3 DNA: TGTGCCAGCAGCTTCACTAGCGGGGAGGAGACCCAGTACTTC. It is translated as CASSFTSGEETQYF.

The chain employs TRBV10-3 and TRBJ1-1, with a possible D match to TRBD1 (6 bases). V lost 0 bases to trimming and J lost 5 bases, with 13 bases between them. CDR3 length: 15 residues. The germline CDR1 and CDR2 sequences are ENHRY and SYGVKD. The DNA for the CDR3 is TGTGCCATCAGTGAGTCAAGGGGGGGAGGGACTGAAGCTTTCTTT. Translating gives CAISESRGGGTEAFF.

This chain links TRBV11-3 with TRBJ2-5; TRBD2 aligns across 8 bases. V trimming: 6 bases; J trimming: 6 bases; junction bases outside the gene matches: 6. The CDR3 has 13 residues. Germline CDR1 is SGHNT and CDR2 is YENEEA. Here the CDR3 reads CASSISGEQTQYF. For the CDR3, the DNA is TGTGCCAGCAGTATTAGCGGGGAACAGACCCAGTACTTC.

This clone appeared once. The rearrangement joins TRBV7-2 to TRBJ1-1; a weak D match, TRBD1 (5 bases). The CDR3 length is 15 residues. With 5 bases removed from V and 1 base from J, the gap between germline ends came to 14 bases. CDR1 SGHTA and CDR2 FQGNSA come from the germline V gene. CDR3 loop: CASSASRERNTEAFF. CDR3 nucleotides: TGTGCCAGCAGCGCCTCCAGGGAAAGGAACACTGAAGCTTTCTTT.

V is TRBV9 and J is TRBJ1-1; D unresolved. Germline V gene lookup returns CDR1 SGDLS and CDR2 YYNGEE. V dropped 6 bases and J dropped 1 base, with 10 bases sitting between them. This CDR3 spans 13 amino acids. The CDR3 DNA reads TGTGCCAGCAAAGGTCGGGGGAACACTGAAGCTTTCTTT. Encoded protein: CASKGRGNTEAFF.

The V gene is TRBV5-5, the J gene TRBJ2-3; TRBD2 matches at 9 bases. This CDR3 is 17 amino acids long. V shed 4 bases, J shed 4 bases, and the junction held 13 bases outside the gene matches. Germline V gene data show CDR1 as SGHKS and CDR2 as YYEKEE (reference sequence). The CDR3 bases are TGTGCCAGCAGCGATTTAGGGGCGGGGGGGCCATCAGATACGCAGTATTTT. The encoded protein is CASSDLGAGGPSDTQYF.

This clone came up once. This rearrangement joins TRBV29-1 to TRBJ2-5; no reliable D call. The V gene's germline CDR1 is SQVTM and CDR2 ANQGSEA. This CDR3 comprises 14 residues. The V gene lost 5 bases and the J gene lost 2 bases, with 15 bases spanning the gap. The CDR3 nucleotides are TGCAGCGTTCAGGTAACAGCCGTTCAAGAGACCCAGTACTTC. It specifies CSVQVTAVQETQYF.

In this sample, this clone turned up once. The V gene is TRBV5-4, the J gene TRBJ2-5; 10 bases agree with TRBD2. This CDR3 has 14 residues. V was pared by 8 bases and J by 2 bases, with 6 bases of the junction left unmatched. CDR1 is SGHNT, CDR2 YYREEE, per germline (reference sequence). The CDR3: CASQAGGTQETQYF. CDR3 coding DNA: TGTGCCAGTCAAGCGGGGGGGACTCAAGAGACCCAGTACTTC.

The V gene is TRBV7-2, the J gene TRBJ2-3, with TRBD1 matching over 9 bases. There are 16 residues in the CDR3. The germline V gene encodes CDR1 SGHTA and CDR2 FQGNSA. Unmatched junction bases numbered 10, after V lost 7 bases and J lost 2 bases. The DNA for the CDR3 is TGTGCCAGCACCCCCTTCGGGACAGGGAACACAGATACGCAGTATTTT. Translating gives CASTPFGTGNTDTQYF.

The chain's CDR3 is CASSSPGTGPSDGYTF. Written as DNA, the CDR3 is TGTGCCAGCAGTTCGCCCGGGACAGGACCTTCGGATGGCTACACCTTC. The chain links TRBV28 to TRBJ1-2, with 8 bases identical to TRBD1. The CDR3 is 16 residues long. Germline lookup yields CDR1 MDHEN and CDR2 SYDVKM. J was trimmed by 6 bases and V by 4 bases; bases with no gene match: 13.

This chain links TRBV7-2 with TRBJ1-2; 9 nucleotides line up with TRBD1. CDR3 length: 16 amino acids. CDR1 SGHTA and CDR2 FQGNSA come from the germline V gene. Trimming cost V 1 base and J 8 bases; bases outside gene matches: 11. CDR3 protein: CASSLGLGDRALGYTF. In DNA form, the CDR3 reads TGTGCCAGCAGCTTAGGTTTAGGGGACAGGGCCTTAGGCTACACCTTC.

This clone was detected only once. The J gene is TRBJ1-5, the V gene TRBV6-2 or TRBV6-3; 8 bases map to TRBD1. Germline assignment: CDR1 MNHEY and CDR2 SVGEGT. Unmatched junction bases numbered 9, after V lost 2 bases and J lost 3 bases. This CDR3 is 17 amino acids long. The CDR3 nucleotides read TGTGCCAGCAGTTACCCTGACAGGGGAATTATCAATCAGCCCCAGCATTTT. It is translated as CASSYPDRGIINQPQHF.

V is TRBV11-3 and J is TRBJ2-7, with a tentative D call TRBD2 (5 bases). V shed 1 base and J shed 2 bases, with 12 bases lying between them. Germline V CDR1 and CDR2: SGHNT, YENEEA. The CDR3 sequence is 15 residues long. The CDR3: CASSLVRETAYEQYF. The CDR3 nucleotides are TGTGCCAGCAGCTTAGTAAGGGAGACGGCCTACGAGCAGTACTTC.

The rearrangement uses TRBV5-4 and TRBJ1-1; D gene ambiguous. The V gene lost 9 bases and the J gene lost 5 bases, with 14 bases spanning the gap. Germline-derived CDR1 and CDR2 are SGHNT and YYREEE (reference sequence). The CDR3 is 12 residues long. Here the CDR3 reads CAMWGRETEAFF. Written as DNA, the CDR3 is TGTGCCATGTGGGGTAGGGAGACTGAAGCTTTCTTT.

The rearrangement joins TRBV7-2 to TRBJ1-2, with 8 bases identical to TRBD1. Germline V CDR1 and CDR2: SGHTA, FQGNSA. The ends lost 5 bases at V and 4 bases at J; junction bases unmatched: 3. This CDR3 has 13 residues. In nucleotides, the CDR3 is TGTGCCAGCAGCAAGACAGGGGCCTATGGCTACACCTTC. Its protein is CASSKTGAYGYTF.

The chain is built from TRBV6-5 and TRBJ1-2, with 8 positions matching TRBD1. After removal of 5 bases from V and 8 bases from J, the junction contained 7 bases not matched to a gene. Germline CDR1 and CDR2: MNHEY and SVGAGI. This CDR3 is built from 13 residues. The CDR3 loop is CASSPWGDRGYTF. The CDR3 region has the DNA TGTGCCAGCAGTCCGTGGGGGGACAGGGGCTACACCTTC.

The genes are TRBV7-2 and TRBJ2-5, with 8 bases identical to TRBD1. The CDR3 runs 15 residues. Germline assignment: CDR1 SGHTA and CDR2 FQGNSA. The V gene end was trimmed by 3 bases and the J gene end by 5 bases; junction bases not matched to a gene: 8. The chain's CDR3 is CASSLGGQGTETQYF. In DNA, the CDR3 is TGTGCCAGCAGCTTGGGTGGACAGGGTACGGAGACCCAGTACTTC.

This chain connects TRBV19 to TRBJ1-1, with TRBD1 as a possible D gene (6 bases). V lost 4 bases and J 5 bases, leaving 14 bases between the germline ends. CDR3 size: 14 residues. CDR1 is LNHDA, CDR2 SQIVND, per germline (reference sequence). DNA for the CDR3: TGTGCCAGTAGTAAACAGGGTTGGGATACTGAAGCTTTCTTT. It encodes CASSKQGWDTEAFF.

The chain carries TRBV6-4 and TRBJ1-6; a weak D match, TRBD1 (5 bases). CDR1 and CDR2 (germline): MRHNA, SNTAGT. Between the trimmed V and J ends, which lost 3 bases and 4 bases, there was a span of 10 bases. This CDR3 comprises 15 residues. CDR3 bases: TGTGCCAGCAGTGAAGACAGTTTTTATAATTCACCCCTCCACTTT. Translation gives CASSEDSFYNSPLHF.

This clone was picked up a small number of times. This chain connects TRBV2 to TRBJ1-1; D is uncertain. The CDR3 has 14 amino acids. Deletions cut 7 bases from V and 4 bases from J, with 16 bases between. Germline lookup yields CDR1 SNHLY and CDR2 FYNNEI. The CDR3 here is CASTKTAAGTEAFF. CDR3 nucleotides: TGTGCCAGCACCAAAACCGCGGCGGGCACTGAAGCTTTCTTT.

V usage is TRBV4-3 and J usage is TRBJ1-1; 8 nucleotides agree with TRBD1. The trim removed 7 bases at V and 3 bases at J, leaving 10 bases unmatched. The CDR3 runs 15 residues. Germline CDR1 reads LGHNA; CDR2 reads YSLEER. The CDR3 loop is CASTPGGTGYTEAFF. As DNA, the CDR3 is TGCGCCAGCACGCCCGGTGGGACAGGTTACACTGAAGCTTTCTTT.